The 14 T cell receptor beta chains reported below all come from one sample, sequenced in a study of cytotoxic CD8 clonotypes in ibrutinib-treated CLL. Libraries were prepared by immunoSEQ multiplex PCR; TCRdb keeps only in-frame clonotypes and omits some of them. Of about 200,000 clones in the sample, around 75% were seen once. Sample: PBMCs, taken after 12 months of ibrutinib treatment. These receptors were taken from a human donor with chronic lymphocytic leukemia.

This clone came up once. The chain links TRBV7-2 to TRBJ2-7; D is uncertain. The CDR3 has 14 amino acids. Looked up from germline, CDR1 is SGHTA and CDR2 is FQGNSA. Trimming stripped 5 bases from V and 2 bases from J, with 13 bases between. The CDR3: CASSPQVQTYEQYF. The CDR3 DNA sequence: TGTGCCAGCAGCCCGCAGGTACAAACCTACGAGCAGTACTTC.

The J gene is TRBJ2-7, the V gene TRBV7-2; 9 bases match TRBD2. The V gene end was trimmed by 1 base and the J gene end by 1 base; junction bases not matched to a gene: 8. The germline V gene has CDR1 SGHTA and CDR2 FQGNSA. CDR3 size: 17 residues. This chain's CDR3 is CASSLGYGLARSYEQYF. The CDR3 bases are TGTGCCAGCAGCTTAGGTTATGGACTAGCGAGATCCTACGAGCAGTACTTC.

This clone was counted ten times or more. J is TRBJ2-3 and V is TRBV21-1; the table's D call of TRBD1 was not tested on the DNA. TRBV21-1 is noted as a pseudogene. The CDR3 is 16 amino acids. The CDR3 is CASSPAPGQGPDTQYF. The DNA of the CDR3 is TGTGCCAGCAGCCCCGCCCCGGGACAGGGGCCAGATACGCAGTATTTT.

This sequence joins TRBV5-4 and TRBJ2-7; possibly TRBD2 for D (7 bases). There are 17 residues in the CDR3. With 4 bases removed from V and 3 bases from J, the gap between germline ends came to 23 bases. Germline-derived CDR1 and CDR2 are SGHNT and YYREEE (reference sequence). The CDR3 here is CASSRPSGGGGSYEQYF. CDR3 nucleotide sequence: TGTGCCAGCAGCAGGCCCAGTGGGGGGGGCGGGAGCTACGAGCAGTACTTC.

This clone was found a few times. The rearrangement joins TRBV10-2 to TRBJ1-6; no definite D call. The germline CDR1 and CDR2 sequences are WSHSY and SAAADI. The CDR3 loop spans 14 amino acids. V was clipped by 5 bases and J by 8 bases, with 13 bases between them. CDR3 sequence: CASSWGVGDSPLHF. The DNA for the CDR3 is TGCGCCAGCAGTTGGGGTGTCGGGGATTCACCCCTCCACTTT.

V is TRBV2 and J is TRBJ2-2, with 11 bases aligning to TRBD2. The CDR3 length is 15 residues. Looked up from germline, CDR1 is SNHLY and CDR2 is FYNNEI. After removal of 10 bases from V and 0 bases from J, the junction contained 4 bases not matched to a gene. The CDR3 here is CATGTSGSNTGELFF. In DNA form, the CDR3 reads TGTGCCACCGGGACTAGCGGTTCGAACACCGGGGAGCTGTTTTTT.

This chain uses TRBV2 with TRBJ1-2; 7 positions match TRBD1. The length of the CDR3 is 16 residues. J gave up 2 bases and V 6 bases, and 12 bases lay outside the gene matches. Germline-derived CDR1 and CDR2 are SNHLY and FYNNEI. The CDR3 nucleotides are TGTGCCAGCAGCGTACGGAGACAGGGCATAAACTATGGCTACACCTTC. Translation gives CASSVRRQGINYGYTF.

There are a few counts of this clone. The V call is TRBV4-1, the J call TRBJ1-5, with D possibly being TRBD1 (5 bases). With 0 bases removed from V and 11 bases from J, the gap between germline ends came to 23 bases. CDR3 size: 17 residues. Germline V CDR1 and CDR2: MGHRA, YSYEKL. The CDR3 reads CASSQDVGGTIRVAQHF. The DNA of the CDR3 is TGCGCCAGCAGCCAAGATGTTGGTGGGACCATCCGCGTGGCCCAGCATTTT.

The CDR3 DNA is TGTGCCAGCTCTCCCAGGCCAAGTGCTGGAAACACCATATATTTT. It specifies CASSPRPSAGNTIYF. The gene calls are TRBV6-1 and TRBJ1-3; D uncertain. Germline CDR1 and CDR2: MNHNS and SASEGT. V shed 8 bases and J shed 2 bases, with 16 bases lying between them. The CDR3 contains 15 residues.

CDR3 bases: TGTGCCAGCAGCGGGGGACCGATATCCTACGAGCAGTACTTC. It yields the protein CASSGGPISYEQYF. The chain recombines TRBV9 with TRBJ2-7, with D perhaps matching TRBD1 or TRBD2 (5 bases each). This CDR3 has 14 amino acids. Germline CDR1 reads SGDLS; CDR2 reads YYNGEE. V shed 3 bases and J shed 1 base, with 11 bases lying between them.

This clone was recorded a few times. The chain carries TRBV19 and TRBJ1-5; D unresolved. This CDR3 is 11 amino acids long. Germline values: CDR1 LNHDA, CDR2 SQIVND (reference sequence). V gave up 7 bases and J gave up 9 bases, with 10 bases separating them. DNA of the CDR3: TGTGCCAGTAATTCGGCGGGGCCCCAGCATTTT. Protein sequence: CASNSAGPQHF.

V and J are TRBV5-4 and TRBJ2-1; 9 nucleotides match TRBD2. The ends lost 6 bases at V and 6 bases at J; junction bases unmatched: 10. From germline, CDR1 is SGHNT and CDR2 YYREEE (reference sequence). This CDR3 comprises 15 residues. The CDR3 DNA follows: TGTGCCAGCACCATTGGGGGACTAGCACCCAATGAGCAGTTCTTC. Residues: CASTIGGLAPNEQFF. Together with reference TRBV5-4 and TRBJ2-1, the CDR3 gives the full variable domain: ETGVTQSPTHLIKTRGQQVTLRCSSQSGHNTVSWYQQALGQGPQFIFQYYREEENGRGNFPPRFSGLQFPNYSSELNVNALELDDSALYLCASTIGGLAPNEQFFGPGTRLTVL.

The chain has TRBV30 and TRBJ1-3, with TRBD1 identical over 9 bases. The trim removed 6 bases at V and 8 bases at J, leaving 8 bases unmatched. Germline V gene lookup returns CDR1 GTSNPN and CDR2 SVGIG (reference sequence). The CDR3 is 13 amino acids. CDR3 sequence reads: CACRDRVTHTIYF. In DNA form, the CDR3 reads TGTGCCTGCCGGGACAGGGTAACTCACACCATATATTTT.

V usage is TRBV15 and J usage is TRBJ1-1, with TRBD1 identical over 7 bases. The CDR3 sequence is 14 residues long. After removal of 0 bases from V and 11 bases from J, the junction contained 9 bases not matched to a gene. The germline V gene has CDR1 LNHNV and CDR2 YYDKDF (reference sequence). CDR3 region: CATSRDKVLDRAFF. The CDR3 DNA reads TGTGCCACCAGCAGAGATAAGGTGTTGGACAGGGCTTTCTTT.